The clone carrying this T cell receptor beta chain appeared once. The antigen remains unidentified. The data were taken from a study of CD8+ T cells in alopecia areata. Study-wide context: Tofacitinib administration to treated patients was oral, at 5 to 10 mg twice daily.

Regarding the study as a whole: Alphabeta T cells residing in normal skin are also sequenced in scalp samples. Mice showed clearer TCR sharing than patients did, a gap that was possibly HLA-related. Compared with normal scalp, lesional scalp had higher clonality and more expanded CD8+ clones.

Treatment in this sample: oral pan-JAK inhibitor, 5-10 mg twice daily. The authors extracted RNA and reverse transcribed it into cDNA as the sequencing template. Some clones are missing from TCRdb's copy, which holds only in-frame ones; the method was immunoSEQ multiplex PCR. The repertoire has around 150,000 clones, roughly 82% of them found once; the top ten carry around a quarter. The input for sequencing was CD8+ T cells sorted from blood, taken at week 4, from a patient treated with tofacitinib. This clonotype was obtained from a human donor with alopecia areata.

CDR3 residues: CASSSRALPVYNEQFF. The CDR3 nucleotides read TGTGCCAGCAGCTCTAGGGCCCTCCCTGTCTACAATGAGCAGTTCTTC. This chain uses TRBV11-2 with TRBJ2-1; D gene ambiguous. V lost 4 bases to trimming and J lost 3 bases, with 16 bases between them. The CDR3 length is 16 residues. Germline V gene data show CDR1 as SGHAT and CDR2 as FQNNGV.